One and the same sample provided the 28 T cell receptor beta chains below, sequenced in a study of OX40 agonist ivuxolimab in advanced cancers. Libraries were prepared by immunoSEQ multiplex PCR; TCRdb keeps only in-frame clonotypes and omits some of them. The sample has about 79,000 clones; 80% to 95% are singletons. The sample was CD4+ or CD8+ T cells sorted from blood, taken in a trial of the OX40 agonist ivuxolimab. These receptors came from an adult with an advanced solid tumor such as melanoma, head and neck, liver or kidney cancer.

The gene calls are TRBV4-1 and TRBJ2-6; 8 bases are a match to TRBD1. The CDR3 has 16 residues. Per germline, CDR1 MGHRA and CDR2 YSYEKL. Germline trimming cut 6 bases from V and 6 bases from J; bases unmatched to any gene: 10. The CDR3 region has the DNA TGCGCCAGCAGGGATTTCAGGGGGCGTGCGGCCAACGTCCTGACTTTC. It specifies CASRDFRGRAANVLTF.

This clone was detected only a few times. The V gene is TRBV2, the J gene TRBJ1-6; TRBD1 might be the D (5 bases). V was clipped by 5 bases and J by 8 bases, with 10 bases between them. The CDR3 covers 13 residues. Looked up from germline, CDR1 is SNHLY and CDR2 is FYNNEI. The CDR3 coding sequence is TGTGCCAGCAGTCTTGACAGCGATTCACCCCTCCACTTT. Its translation: CASSLDSDSPLHF.

The table lists this clone with a count of one. The chain recombines TRBV6-6 with TRBJ2-3; possible D gene TRBD2, 6 bases. Germline CDR1 reads MNHNY; CDR2 reads SVGAGI (reference sequence). Trimming removed 0 bases from V and 6 bases from J, with 13 bases in between. The CDR3 runs to 15 residues. This CDR3 reads CASSYSRQGGDTQYF. The CDR3 DNA follows: TGTGCCAGCAGTTACTCGAGGCAGGGAGGCGATACGCAGTATTTT.

V gene TRBV2 combines with J gene TRBJ1-2, with D uncertain. The CDR3 spans 13 residues. Germline CDR1 SNHLY, CDR2 FYNNEI. Deletions cut 6 bases from V and 2 bases from J, with 10 bases between. The CDR3 region has the DNA TGTGCCAGCAGCCAGTCTCCGAACTATGGCTACACCTTC. It yields the protein CASSQSPNYGYTF.

This chain connects TRBV19 to TRBJ2-5; no clear D. V dropped 2 bases and J dropped 1 base, with 11 bases sitting between them. Germline-derived CDR1 and CDR2 are LNHDA and SQIVND (reference sequence). The CDR3 has 15 amino acids. CDR3 loop: CASSIISDVQETQYF. The CDR3 bases are TGTGCCAGTAGTATAATTTCGGACGTCCAAGAGACCCAGTACTTC.

The chain links TRBV5-6 to TRBJ2-5; TRBD1 might be the D (6 bases). Looked up from germline, CDR1 is SGHDT and CDR2 is YYEEEE. The CDR3 covers 18 residues. V was pared by 0 bases and J by 5 bases, with 23 bases between. CDR3 coding DNA: TGTGCCAGCAGCTTGGTGATCGGACAGTTTCAAGAGGGGGAGACCCAGTACTTC. This gives the protein CASSLVIGQFQEGETQYF.

This chain joins TRBV7-3 and TRBJ2-1; TRBD2 agrees at 7 bases. Trimming cost V 3 bases and J 12 bases; bases outside gene matches: 8. This CDR3 has 13 residues. Germline V gene data show CDR1 as SGHTA and CDR2 as FQGTGA. The CDR3 spells CASSLGGGSAQFF. The DNA for the CDR3 is TGTGCCAGCAGCTTGGGCGGGGGTTCCGCGCAGTTCTTC.

The chain employs TRBV18 and TRBJ2-2; possible D gene TRBD1, 6 bases. Trimming removed 7 bases from V and 3 bases from J, with 15 bases in between. The CDR3 sequence is 15 residues long. Per germline, CDR1 KGHSH and CDR2 LQKENI. The CDR3 region is CASYAQGGDTGELFF. The DNA for the CDR3 is TGTGCCAGCTACGCCCAAGGGGGAGACACCGGGGAGCTGTTTTTT.

This clone was observed a handful of times. The V gene is TRBV6-1, the J gene TRBJ2-5, with D perhaps matching TRBD2 (7 bases). From germline, CDR1 is MNHNS and CDR2 SASEGT. CDR3 length: 18 residues. Trimming removed 2 bases at V and 5 bases at J, with 24 bases between. CDR3: CASSEFPVATGGRETQYF. For the CDR3, the DNA is TGTGCCAGCAGTGAATTTCCCGTAGCGACGGGGGGCAGGGAGACCCAGTACTTC.

The chain couples TRBV11-1 to TRBJ2-7; a possible D gene is TRBD1 (6 bases). CDR1 is SGHAT, CDR2 FQDESV, per germline (reference sequence). CDR3 length: 14 residues. Trimming cost V 5 bases and J 1 base, with 12 bases left between them. The CDR3 spells CASSVNRESYEQYV. The CDR3 DNA follows: TGTGCCAGCAGCGTAAACAGGGAATCCTACGAGCAGTACGTC.

The J gene is TRBJ1-2, the V gene TRBV30, with 7 bases matching TRBD1. CDR3 length equals 14 residues. Germline values: CDR1 GTSNPN, CDR2 SVGIG (reference sequence). With V trimmed by 5 bases and J by 4 bases, 10 bases remained unmatched. In DNA form, the CDR3 reads TGTGCCTGGGGAAAGGGGGCACCCATCTATGGCTACACCTTC. This codes for CAWGKGAPIYGYTF. The whole variable domain, remainder taken from reference TRBV30 and TRBJ1-2, is SQTIHQWPATLVQPVGSPLSLECTVEGTSNPNLYWYRQAAGRGLQLLFYSVGIGQISSEVPQNLSASRPQDRQFILSSKKLLLSDSGFYLCAWGKGAPIYGYTFGSGTRLTVV.

The V gene is TRBV14, the J gene TRBJ1-2, with D unresolved. Trimming removed 1 base at V and 0 bases at J, with 9 bases between. Looked up from germline, CDR1 is SGHDN and CDR2 is FVKESK. The CDR3 length is 15 residues. The DNA for the CDR3 is TGTGCCAGCAGCCAAGGAAGGGAGACTAACTATGGCTACACCTTC. As protein: CASSQGRETNYGYTF.

This chain connects TRBV7-9 to TRBJ1-2; possibly TRBD1 for D (6 bases). Trimming stripped 5 bases from V and 6 bases from J, with 19 bases between. Looked up from germline, CDR1 is SEHNR and CDR2 is FQNEAQ (reference sequence). The CDR3 contains 15 residues. The CDR3 here is CASSRSSSNRDGYTF. DNA of the CDR3: TGTGCCAGCAGCCGATCTTCCTCCAACAGGGATGGCTACACCTTC.

In its sample, this clone was seen once. This chain links TRBV30 with TRBJ1-6; D gene unclear. Germline V CDR1 and CDR2: GTSNPN, SVGIG (reference sequence). The CDR3 extends over 12 amino acids. The ends were cut back, 7 bases at V and 10 bases at J, with 14 bases in the middle. CDR3: CASDSDDSPLHF. The CDR3 nucleotides are TGTGCCTCCGATTCAGACGACTCACCCCTCCACTTT.

CDR3 nucleotide sequence: TGTGCCAGCAGCCGATCCCGGACAGGGTCCGGGGAGCTGTTTTTT. Residues: CASSRSRTGSGELFF. This chain uses TRBV6-5 with TRBJ2-2, with 8 bases aligning to TRBD1. Germline V gene sequence: CDR1 MNHEY, CDR2 SVGAGI. Trimming took 6 bases from V and 6 from J; bases not matched to a gene: 9. There are 15 residues in the CDR3.

The rearrangement joins TRBV18 to TRBJ1-3, with a tentative D call TRBD1 (5 bases). Germline V lookup: CDR1 KGHSH, CDR2 LQKENI. V lost 2 bases to trimming and J lost 2 bases, with 13 bases between them. There are 16 residues in the CDR3. The CDR3 protein is CASSPYERGTGNTIYF. Here the CDR3 DNA reads TGTGCCAGCTCACCATATGAAAGGGGCACTGGAAACACCATATATTTT.

This clone was found once. The V and J genes are TRBV9 and TRBJ2-3; D is unresolved. Germline-derived CDR1 and CDR2 are SGDLS and YYNGEE. There are 13 residues in the CDR3. V lost 2 bases and J lost 5, with 9 bases in between. CDR3 nucleotides: TGTGCCAGCAGCGTGGCCCATGGAGATACGCAGTATTTT. This codes for CASSVAHGDTQYF.

This rearrangement joins TRBV6-5 to TRBJ2-5; 7 nucleotides line up with TRBD2. The CDR3 totals 16 residues. Losses at the gene ends were 0 bases for V and 3 bases for J; bases not matched to a gene: 7. CDR1 is MNHEY and CDR2 is SVGAGI in the germline V gene. The CDR3 loop is CASSYSTGGVEETQYF. CDR3 nucleotide sequence: TGTGCCAGCAGTTACTCGACTGGGGGGGTAGAAGAGACCCAGTACTTC.

The genes are TRBV20-1 and TRBJ2-1; perhaps TRBD2 as D (6 bases). Looked up from germline, CDR1 is DFQATT and CDR2 is SNEGSKA (reference sequence). The CDR3 consists of 11 residues. Deletions cut 1 base from V and 8 bases from J, with 6 bases between. The CDR3 sequence: CSARGGDEQFF. The CDR3 bases are TGCAGTGCTAGAGGCGGGGATGAGCAGTTCTTC.

The chain recombines TRBV5-5 with TRBJ1-2, with a possible D match to TRBD1 (5 bases). CDR1 is SGHKS and CDR2 is YYEKEE in the germline V gene (reference sequence). V was shortened by 4 bases and J by 4 bases, with 14 bases between the two germline ends. The CDR3 runs to 14 residues. The CDR3 here is CASSTLQDPYGYTF. The CDR3 DNA reads as TGTGCCAGCAGCACGCTACAGGACCCCTATGGCTACACCTTC.

The chain recombines TRBV2 with TRBJ2-5; D possibly corresponds to TRBD1 (5 bases). Germline lookup yields CDR1 SNHLY and CDR2 FYNNEI. CDR3 length: 12 amino acids. V lost 6 bases and J lost 5, with 10 bases in between. This chain's CDR3 is CASRGLVETQYF. CDR3 coding DNA: TGTGCCAGCAGGGGGCTAGTGGAGACCCAGTACTTC.

The gene calls are TRBV5-4 and TRBJ2-3; D remains ambiguous. V was trimmed by 0 bases and J by 0 bases, leaving 2 bases between them. The CDR3 is 13 residues long. The germline V gene has CDR1 SGHNT and CDR2 YYREEE (reference sequence). CDR3 amino acids: CASSLASTDTQYF. CDR3 DNA sequence: TGTGCCAGCAGCTTGGCTAGCACAGATACGCAGTATTTT.

J is TRBJ2-2 and V is TRBV18; D is unresolved. This CDR3 comprises 15 residues. CDR1 and CDR2 from the germline V gene are KGHSH and LQKENI. Between the trimmed V and J ends, which lost 2 bases and 1 base, there was a span of 8 bases. The CDR3 bases are TGTGCCAGCTCACCAAGATCAGGGAACACCGGGGAGCTGTTTTTT. The encoded protein is CASSPRSGNTGELFF.

The chain has TRBV28 and TRBJ1-1; no firm D call. V dropped 5 bases and J dropped 3 bases, with 16 bases sitting between them. Germline V gives CDR1 MDHEN, CDR2 SYDVKM. The CDR3 loop spans 15 amino acids. DNA of the CDR3: TGTGCCAGCAGTCAAAAATGGGGATTAGACACTGAAGCTTTCTTT. This codes for CASSQKWGLDTEAFF.

The chain combines TRBV5-1 with TRBJ1-6; the D gene is possibly TRBD1 (5 bases). Germline V gene sequence: CDR1 SGHRS, CDR2 YFSETQ. This CDR3 has 15 residues. The V gene lost 7 bases and the J gene lost 9 bases, with 20 bases spanning the gap. The CDR3 DNA reads TGCGCCAGCGGGAATAGCTTTTCCGGGGGTTCACCCCTCCACTTT. Translation: CASGNSFSGGSPLHF.

The chain couples TRBV6-6 to TRBJ1-2; D perhaps matches TRBD1 (5 bases). Trimming removed 2 bases from V and 6 bases from J, with 13 bases in between. CDR1 and CDR2 from the germline V gene are MNHNY and SVGAGI (reference sequence). The CDR3 extends over 14 amino acids. This CDR3 is CASSYLSRVDGYTF. CDR3 bases: TGTGCCAGCAGTTACCTCAGCAGGGTCGATGGCTACACCTTC.

CDR3 DNA: TGTGCCAGCAGTGAAGAGGCGCACTTCGCCTCTGGAAACACCATATATTTT. Protein sequence: CASSEEAHFASGNTIYF. The rearrangement uses TRBV6-1 and TRBJ1-3; D uncertain. Germline CDR1 reads MNHNS; CDR2 reads SASEGT. This CDR3 spans 17 amino acids. The V end lost 1 base, the J end lost 0 bases, and 13 bases lay between the germline ends.

The gene calls are TRBV11-2 and TRBJ1-6; D is uncertain. V was cut by 2 bases and J by 6 bases, with 5 bases left in between. There are 13 residues in the CDR3. Germline V gene data show CDR1 as SGHAT and CDR2 as FQNNGV. This CDR3 reads CASSLMGNSPLHF. Here the CDR3 DNA reads TGTGCCAGCAGCTTAATGGGTAATTCACCCCTCCACTTT.